The entry below gives a single T cell receptor beta chain sequence along with its context. The source of the sample is a study of blood T cell repertoires in COVID-19. Study overall: Donors in the United States, Italy and Spain gave samples during acute or convalescent COVID-19. T cells, B-cell-depleted T cells, or PBMCs supplied cDNA or gDNA.

Germline values: CDR1 LGHDT, CDR2 YNNKEL (reference sequence). With 7 bases removed from V and 2 bases from J, the gap between germline ends came to 11 bases. The CDR3 runs to 13 residues. Per the original methods: Estimation of nucleated cell counts was performed using reference gene primer amplification. Clones were sequenced by immunoSEQ multiplex PCR, and TCRdb holds only the in-frame ones, with some missing. The V and J calls and clone size were taken over from that table, and D and trimming were inferred from the DNA. The data show more than 250,000 clones, over 70% seen once. The sample was peripheral blood. The sequence was obtained from a woman aged 45-60 years with acute or convalescent COVID-19. The chain is built from TRBV3-1 (or the pseudogene TRBV3-2) and TRBJ2-5, with D perhaps TRBD2 (5 bases). This chain's CDR3 is CASKEGAQETQYF. In DNA, the CDR3 is TGTGCCAGCAAAGAGGGAGCTCAAGAGACCCAGTACTTC.